The 18 T cell receptor beta chains reported below all come from one sample, sequenced in a study of CD8 T cells in ankylosing spondylitis. General study results and limits: Among TCR beta sequences, a motif of eight highly homologous variants appeared characteristic of ankylosing spondylitis blood.

Each CDR3 protein is one row after TCRdb ran MiXCR on the 5' RACE reads. The sample yields under 550,000 distinct CDR3 sequences, approximately 26% seen once. No cognate antigen is known for these TCRs. Material: blood, either unsorted or a sorted T cell fraction (not recorded which). These receptors came from a male donor with ankylosing spondylitis.

This clonotype has only a few counts. The chain uses TRBV7-8 and TRBJ2-3; perhaps D is TRBD1 or TRBD2 (5 bases each). This CDR3 spans 15 amino acids. Trimming shortened V by 7 bases and J by 3 bases, and 17 bases separated the two germline ends. Germline assignment: CDR1 SGHVS and CDR2 FQNEAQ. CDR3 amino acids: CASTRTGTVTDTQYF. CDR3 nucleotide sequence: TGTGCCAGCACCCGAACCGGGACGGTGACAGATACGCAGTATTTT.

This clonotype was seen a handful of times. The chain carries TRBV5-1 and TRBJ2-3; TRBD2 aligns across 7 bases. V gave up 3 bases and J gave up 1 base; unmatched junction bases: 5. The germline V gene encodes CDR1 SGHRS and CDR2 YFSETQ. This CDR3 has 15 amino acids. CDR3 coding DNA: TGCGCCAGCAGCTCCCGGGCGGGAGGCACAGATACGCAGTATTTT. Protein: CASSSRAGGTDTQYF.

The V gene is TRBV15, the J gene TRBJ1-2, with 7 bases matching TRBD1. The V gene's germline CDR1 is LNHNV and CDR2 YYDKDF (reference sequence). Trimming at V came to 0 bases and at J to 6 bases, leaving 4 bases not matched to a gene. The length of the CDR3 is 14 residues. The CDR3 reads CATSRELTGDGYTF. The DNA for the CDR3 is TGTGCCACCAGCAGAGAATTAACAGGGGATGGCTACACCTTC.

This chain connects TRBV5-1 to TRBJ2-3; no definite D call. Between the trimmed V and J ends, which lost 1 base and 0 bases, there was a span of 12 bases. Germline assignment: CDR1 SGHRS and CDR2 YFSETQ. The CDR3 is made up of 16 amino acids. CDR3 protein: CASSLRPGLSTDTQYF. Written as DNA, the CDR3 is TGCGCCAGCAGCTTGCGCCCAGGTTTAAGCACAGATACGCAGTATTTT.

This clonotype was seen repeatedly, ten times or more. The genes are TRBV4-1 and TRBJ2-5; possibly TRBD2 for D (5 bases). The CDR3 has 13 amino acids. Germline CDR1 and CDR2: MGHRA and YSYEKL. Trimming stripped 2 bases from V and 7 bases from J, with 11 bases between. The chain's CDR3 is CASSQQEGRTQYF. CDR3 nucleotide sequence: TGCGCCAGCAGCCAACAAGAAGGGAGGACCCAGTACTTC.

In its sample, this clonotype was seen a few times. The chain links TRBV7-2 to TRBJ1-5; possible D gene TRBD1, 5 bases. This CDR3 has 15 amino acids. Germline V gene data show CDR1 as SGHTA and CDR2 as FQGNSA. The V and J ends lost 5 bases and 5 bases respectively, with 16 bases between them. The CDR3 bases are TGTGCCAGCAGCCCCGCCGGGGCGGGTTATCAGCCCCAGCATTTT. This encodes CASSPAGAGYQPQHF.

There are a few counts of this clonotype. The rearrangement joins TRBV19 to TRBJ2-3, with TRBD1 matching 7 bases. CDR3 length: 13 amino acids. J gave up 10 bases and V 6 bases, and 10 bases lay outside the gene matches. Germline values: CDR1 LNHDA, CDR2 SQIVND (reference sequence). CDR3 nucleotide sequence: TGTGCCAGTAGCCCGGGACAGCCGCTGCCGCAGTATTTT. Its translation: CASSPGQPLPQYF.

This clonotype was picked up a small number of times. The rearrangement links TRBV20-1 to TRBJ2-7; D might be TRBD1 or TRBD2, each matching 5 bases. Trimming removed 4 bases at V and 2 bases at J, with 18 bases between. CDR1 DFQATT and CDR2 SNEGSKA come from the germline V gene (reference sequence). The CDR3 is 15 residues long. The CDR3 DNA reads as TGCAGTGCTACCAAGAGGTCCCAGGGACCCTACGAGCAGTACTTC. Protein sequence: CSATKRSQGPYEQYF.

The table lists this clonotype with many counts. The chain has TRBV5-1 and TRBJ2-1; 15 bases are a match to TRBD2. The CDR3 sequence is 15 residues long. J lost 9 bases, V lost 0 bases, and 1 base had no gene match. The germline V gene encodes CDR1 SGHRS and CDR2 YFSETQ. The CDR3: CASSLAGLAGGEQFF. In nucleotides, the CDR3 is TGCGCCAGCAGCTTGGCGGGACTAGCGGGAGGTGAGCAGTTCTTC.

The rearrangement uses TRBV21-1 and TRBJ1-1. TRBV21-1 is deemed a pseudogene. The CDR3 length is 12 residues. DNA for the CDR3: TGTGCCAGCAGCACCCAGCGGGGAGAAGCTTTCTTT. Amino acids: CASSTQRGEAFF.

This clonotype was counted many times. The genes are TRBV12-3 or TRBV12-4 and TRBJ1-2; D gene uncertain. Between the trimmed V and J ends, which lost 1 base and 7 bases, there was a span of 4 bases. The CDR3 has 11 residues. CDR3 amino acids: CASSLGSGYTF. CDR3 nucleotide sequence: TGTGCCAGCAGTTTAGGCAGTGGCTACACCTTC.

This clonotype has a handful of counts. V usage is TRBV7-9 and J usage is TRBJ1-5; D gene unclear. CDR3 length: 14 amino acids. With 8 bases removed from V and 2 bases from J, the gap between germline ends came to 13 bases. The V gene's germline CDR1 is SEHNR and CDR2 FQNEAQ (reference sequence). This CDR3 reads CASDLAGRNQPQHF. Here the CDR3 DNA reads TGTGCCAGCGATTTGGCAGGCCGCAATCAGCCCCAGCATTTT.

V and J are TRBV12-3 or TRBV12-4 and TRBJ2-7; D remains ambiguous. The CDR3 runs to 13 residues. V lost 3 bases and J lost 4, with 10 bases in between. CDR3 protein: CASSLVRRYEQYV. CDR3 DNA: TGTGCCAGCAGTTTGGTCAGGCGATACGAGCAGTACGTC.

This chain joins TRBV25-1 and TRBJ1-1; D possibly corresponds to TRBD1 (5 bases). CDR3 length: 17 residues. Trimming left V 1 base short and J 1 base short, with 16 bases between. The germline V gene has CDR1 MGHDK and CDR2 SYGVNS. This chain's CDR3 is CASSESGTLGRNTEAFF. CDR3 sequence (DNA): TGTGCCAGCAGTGAATCCGGGACCTTAGGGAGGAACACTGAAGCTTTCTTT.

This rearrangement joins TRBV5-1 to TRBJ1-1; D perhaps matches TRBD1 (5 bases). The V gene lost 4 bases and the J gene lost 3 bases, with 19 bases spanning the gap. CDR3 length: 16 residues. Germline loops: CDR1 SGHRS, CDR2 YFSETQ. CDR3 in amino acids: CASSLNGGETHTEAFF. CDR3 coding DNA: TGCGCCAGCAGCCTAAACGGGGGGGAGACGCACACTGAAGCTTTCTTT.

The rearrangement joins TRBV29-1 to TRBJ1-1; possible D gene TRBD1, 5 bases. V lost 4 bases, J lost 4 bases, and 10 bases lay in between. Germline CDR1 reads SQVTM; CDR2 reads ANQGSEA. The CDR3 consists of 12 residues. CDR3 loop: CSVAQGSTEAFF. The DNA for the CDR3 is TGCAGCGTTGCGCAGGGTAGCACTGAAGCTTTCTTT.

This clonotype was picked up many times. This chain uses TRBV7-9 with TRBJ2-3, with 8 bases identical to TRBD2. The CDR3 has 16 amino acids. CDR1 is SEHNR, CDR2 FQNEAQ, per germline (reference sequence). The trim removed 3 bases at V and 0 bases at J, leaving 5 bases unmatched. The DNA for the CDR3 is TGTGCCAGCAGCTTTCTAGCGGGCTACAGCACAGATACGCAGTATTTT. Amino acid sequence: CASSFLAGYSTDTQYF.

In DNA form, the CDR3 reads TGTGCCAGCAGTCTCACTAATTTGGAGTTCTTC. This gives the protein CASSLTNLEFF. The chain carries TRBV7-9 and TRBJ2-1; unclear D gene. V lost 6 bases and J lost 14, with 14 bases in between. Looked up from germline, CDR1 is SEHNR and CDR2 is FQNEAQ (reference sequence). The CDR3 length is 11 residues.